This T cell receptor beta chain was documented in a study of blood T cell repertoires in COVID-19. Study-level information: There were acute and convalescent COVID-19 samples, and they came from the United States, Italy and Spain.

The CDR3 totals 16 residues. Germline V gene sequence: CDR1 SGHRS, CDR2 YFSETQ. The V and J ends lost 1 base and 9 bases, in that order; junction bases with no gene match: 9. Profiling relied on immunoSEQ multiplex PCR, and the TCRdb table lists in-frame clones only, not all of them. The sample includes some 350,000 clones, about 90% of them seen just once. The sample was peripheral blood. This chain connects TRBV5-1 to TRBJ2-1; TRBD2 matches 11 bases. The source is a woman between 50 and 59 years old with COVID-19, enrolled during active disease. CDR3 bases: TGCGCCAGCAGCTTGACGCCTAGCGGGAGGCAGATTGAGCAGTTCTTC. Translated: CASSLTPSGRQIEQFF.